These T cell receptor beta chains were read from a single sample in a study of beta chain features in type 1 diabetes. Clones were read by immunoSEQ multiplex PCR, and TCRdb kept only the in-frame ones, dropping some. The table shows around 500,000 clones, with over 25% occurring only once. The sequencing input was naive CD4+ T cells from blood. These receptors were taken from a young man in good health. The CDR3 runs from the conserved cysteine through the conserved F or W. The order of the fields is CDR3 protein, CDR3 DNA, J gene, D gene, clone size, V gene. A D gene is named only where the DNA matches it firmly. Expanded clones are given a class, and other clones once, few, many or no size at all.

CDR3 protein: CASSLRTSGSYEQYF; CDR3 DNA: TGTGCCAGCAGCCTAAGGACTAGCGGCTCCTACGAGCAGTACTTC; J gene: TRBJ2-7; D gene: TRBD2; clone size: few; V gene: TRBV7-2
CDR3 protein: CASSFNEKLFF; CDR3 DNA: TGTGCCAGCAGCTTTAATGAAAAACTGTTTTTT; J gene: TRBJ1-4; D gene: .; clone size: .; V gene: TRBV5-4
CDR3 protein: CAWSDSAGPNSNQPQHF; CDR3 DNA: TGTGCCTGGAGCGACTCGGCAGGGCCCAATAGCAATCAGCCCCAGCATTTT; J gene: TRBJ1-5; D gene: .; clone size: few; V gene: TRBV30
CDR3 protein: CASESGVYEKLFF; CDR3 DNA: TGTGCCAGCGAGTCAGGGGTCTATGAAAAACTGTTTTTT; J gene: TRBJ1-4; D gene: .; clone size: .; V gene: TRBV2
CDR3 protein: CATSRDREKIYEQYF; CDR3 DNA: TGTGCCACCAGCAGAGATCGAGAGAAAATATACGAGCAGTACTTC; J gene: TRBJ2-7; D gene: .; clone size: .; V gene: TRBV15
CDR3 protein: CASSSQSGRKEEQYF; CDR3 DNA: TGTGCCAGCAGCTCCCAAAGCGGGAGAAAGGAAGAGCAGTACTTC; J gene: TRBJ2-7; D gene: TRBD2; clone size: few; V gene: TRBV7-2
CDR3 protein: CASRGTGSPYEQYF; CDR3 DNA: TGTGCCAGCCGCGGGACAGGGAGCCCCTACGAGCAGTACTTC; J gene: TRBJ2-7; D gene: TRBD1; clone size: .; V gene: TRBV18
CDR3 protein: CASSQERVQETQYF; CDR3 DNA: TGTGCCAGCAGCCAAGAGCGGGTCCAAGAGACCCAGTACTTC; J gene: TRBJ2-5; D gene: .; clone size: few; V gene: TRBV4-2
CDR3 protein: CASSPGDYLAKNIQYF; CDR3 DNA: TGTGCCAGCAGCCCGGGGGACTACCTAGCCAAAAACATTCAGTACTTC; J gene: TRBJ2-4; D gene: TRBD2; clone size: .; V gene: TRBV7-9
CDR3 protein: CASYVSGRNTEAFF; CDR3 DNA: TGTGCCAGTTACGTCAGCGGGCGGAACACTGAAGCTTTCTTT; J gene: TRBJ1-1; D gene: .; clone size: few; V gene: TRBV28
CDR3 protein: CAIRGTGIVYGYTF; CDR3 DNA: TGTGCCATCAGGGGGACAGGTATCGTCTATGGCTACACCTTC; J gene: TRBJ1-2; D gene: TRBD1; clone size: few; V gene: TRBV10-3
CDR3 protein: CATSTQPPGLGAGELFF; CDR3 DNA: TGTGCCACCAGCACCCAGCCTCCGGGACTAGGCGCCGGGGAGCTGTTTTTT; J gene: TRBJ2-2; D gene: TRBD2; clone size: once; V gene: TRBV15
CDR3 protein: CASSPLGGIQNEQYF; CDR3 DNA: TGTGCCAGCTCACCATTAGGGGGGATACAGAACGAGCAGTACTTC; J gene: TRBJ2-7; D gene: .; clone size: .; V gene: TRBV18
CDR3 protein: CASSLAAGYTF; CDR3 DNA: TGTGCCAGCAGCTTAGCTGCCGGCTACACCTTC; J gene: TRBJ1-2; D gene: .; clone size: .; V gene: TRBV7-2
CDR3 protein: CAWSRPPQETQYF; CDR3 DNA: TGTGCCTGGAGTAGACCCCCTCAGGAGACCCAGTACTTC; J gene: TRBJ2-5; D gene: .; clone size: few; V gene: TRBV30
CDR3 protein: CAWSVQWPAQGGELFF; CDR3 DNA: TGTGCCTGGAGTGTACAATGGCCTGCTCAGGGCGGGGAGCTGTTTTTT; J gene: TRBJ2-2; D gene: .; clone size: .; V gene: TRBV30
CDR3 protein: CASTAGGYAWVREQYF; CDR3 DNA: TGTGCCAGCACCGCCGGAGGCTATGCCTGGGTTCGCGAGCAGTACTTC; J gene: TRBJ2-7; D gene: .; clone size: .; V gene: TRBV28
CDR3 protein: CSAGTLVSGANVLTF; CDR3 DNA: TGCAGCGCTGGGACTCTGGTCTCTGGGGCCAACGTCCTGACTTTC; J gene: TRBJ2-6; D gene: .; clone size: .; V gene: TRBV29-1
CDR3 protein: CAWDITVGETQYF; CDR3 DNA: TGTGCCTGGGACATAACCGTGGGGGAGACCCAGTACTTC; J gene: TRBJ2-5; D gene: .; clone size: many; V gene: TRBV30
CDR3 protein: CASNDRGFEQFF; CDR3 DNA: TGTGCCAGCAACGACCGAGGGTTTGAGCAGTTCTTC; J gene: TRBJ2-1; D gene: .; clone size: .; V gene: TRBV2